This T cell receptor (beta chain) was profiled in a study of blood T cell repertoires in COVID-19. This clone was detected a few times. In the original processing: Reference gene primer amplification gave nucleated cell count estimates. Here immunoSEQ multiplex PCR was the method, and the copy in TCRdb shows in-frame clones only, minus some. V, J and clone size are taken as reported in that table, and D and trimming were inferred from the DNA itself. Among 150,000 to 200,000 clones listed, roughly 82% were seen once. The CDR3 loop spans 16 amino acids. In germline, CDR1 is MDHEN, CDR2 SYDVKM. Trimming took 4 bases from V and 4 from J; bases not matched to a gene: 9.

The sequencing input was peripheral blood. The chain is built from TRBV28 and TRBJ1-2, with 10 bases aligning to TRBD1. The clonotype comes from a woman aged 55-70 years with COVID-19, enrolled during active disease. The CDR3 DNA sequence: TGTGCCAGCAGTTCCCTTGGGACAGGGGATGGCTATGGCTACACCTTC. It codes for CASSSLGTGDGYGYTF.